Detailed here is one T cell receptor beta chain. The sample is drawn from a study of blood T cell repertoires in COVID-19. Some clones are missing from TCRdb's copy, which holds only in-frame ones; the method was immunoSEQ multiplex PCR. The repertoire holds roughly 190,000 clones, with just under 85% as singletons. Trimming at V came to 4 bases and at J to 9 bases, leaving 5 bases not matched to a gene. The CDR3 runs to 13 residues. Germline-derived CDR1 and CDR2 are MGHRA and YSYEKL. The specimen was peripheral blood. This chain links TRBV4-1 with TRBJ2-1; 8 bases are a match to TRBD1. The receptor comes from a woman aged 65 to 85 with active or convalescent COVID-19. The DNA of the CDR3 is TGCGCCAGCAGCCCGACAGGGGTGGCTGAGCAGTTCTTC. As protein: CASSPTGVAEQFF.